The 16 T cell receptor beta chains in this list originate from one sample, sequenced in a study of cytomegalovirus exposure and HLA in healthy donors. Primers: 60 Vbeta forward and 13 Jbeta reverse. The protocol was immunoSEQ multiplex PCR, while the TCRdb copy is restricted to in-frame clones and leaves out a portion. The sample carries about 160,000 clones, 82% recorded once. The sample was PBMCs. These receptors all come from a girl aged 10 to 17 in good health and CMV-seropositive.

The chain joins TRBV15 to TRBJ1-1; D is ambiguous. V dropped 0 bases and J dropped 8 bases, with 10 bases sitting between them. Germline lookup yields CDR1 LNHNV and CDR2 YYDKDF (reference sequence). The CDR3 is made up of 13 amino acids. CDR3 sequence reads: CATSRDLGREAFF. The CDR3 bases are TGTGCCACCAGCAGAGATTTGGGCAGGGAAGCTTTCTTT.

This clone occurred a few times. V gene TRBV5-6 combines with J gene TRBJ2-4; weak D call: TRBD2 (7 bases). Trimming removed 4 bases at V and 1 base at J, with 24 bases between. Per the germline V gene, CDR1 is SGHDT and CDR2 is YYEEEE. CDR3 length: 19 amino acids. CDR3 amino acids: CASSREGGPHLGAKNIQYF. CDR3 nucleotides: TGTGCCAGCAGCCGAGAGGGGGGGCCACACCTCGGGGCCAAAAACATTCAGTACTTC.

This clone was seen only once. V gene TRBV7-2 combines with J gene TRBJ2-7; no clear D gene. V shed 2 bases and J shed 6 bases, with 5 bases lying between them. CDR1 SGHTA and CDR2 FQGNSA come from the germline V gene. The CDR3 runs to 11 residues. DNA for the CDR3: TGTGCCAGCAGCTTAATCCTCGAGCAGTACTTC. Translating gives CASSLILEQYF.

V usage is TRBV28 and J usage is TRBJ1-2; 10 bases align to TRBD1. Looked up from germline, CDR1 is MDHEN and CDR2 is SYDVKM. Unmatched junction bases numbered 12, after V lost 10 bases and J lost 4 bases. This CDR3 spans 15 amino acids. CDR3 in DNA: TGTGCCATCCGGACCCCGGGACAGGGGCTCTATGGCTACACCTTC. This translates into CAIRTPGQGLYGYTF.

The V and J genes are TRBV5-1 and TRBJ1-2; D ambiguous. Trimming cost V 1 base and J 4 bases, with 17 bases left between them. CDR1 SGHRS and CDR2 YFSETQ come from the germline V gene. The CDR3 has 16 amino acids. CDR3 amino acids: CASSLSSGGFAYGYTF. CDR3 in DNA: TGCGCCAGCAGCTTGTCTTCTGGAGGGTTTGCCTATGGCTACACCTTC.

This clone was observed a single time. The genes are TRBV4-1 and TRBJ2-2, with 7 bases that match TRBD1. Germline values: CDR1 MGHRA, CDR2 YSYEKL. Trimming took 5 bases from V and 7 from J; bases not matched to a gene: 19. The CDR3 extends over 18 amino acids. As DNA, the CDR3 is TGCGCCAGCAGCTCCAACGCGCCCGGTAGGGGGCTTGGCGGGGAGCTGTTTTTT. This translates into CASSSNAPGRGLGGELFF.

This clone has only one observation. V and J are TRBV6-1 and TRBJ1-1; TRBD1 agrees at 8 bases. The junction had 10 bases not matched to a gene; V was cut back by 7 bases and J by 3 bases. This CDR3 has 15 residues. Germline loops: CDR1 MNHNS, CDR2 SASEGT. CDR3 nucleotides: TGTGCCAGCAAGGACAGGGAGTCCGGATACACTGAAGCTTTCTTT. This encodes CASKDRESGYTEAFF.

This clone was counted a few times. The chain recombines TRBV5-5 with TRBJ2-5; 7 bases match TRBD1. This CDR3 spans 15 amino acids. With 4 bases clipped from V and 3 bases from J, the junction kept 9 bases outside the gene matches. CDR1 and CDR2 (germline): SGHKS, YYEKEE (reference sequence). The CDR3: CASSLGQATEETQYF. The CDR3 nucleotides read TGTGCCAGCAGCCTCGGACAGGCGACAGAAGAGACCCAGTACTTC. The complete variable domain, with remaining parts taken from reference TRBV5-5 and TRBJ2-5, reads DAGVTQSPTHLIKTRGQQVTLRCSPISGHKSVSWYQQVLGQGPQFIFQYYEKEERGRGNFPDRFSARQFPNYSSELNVNALLLGDSALYLCASSLGQATEETQYFGPGTRLLVL.

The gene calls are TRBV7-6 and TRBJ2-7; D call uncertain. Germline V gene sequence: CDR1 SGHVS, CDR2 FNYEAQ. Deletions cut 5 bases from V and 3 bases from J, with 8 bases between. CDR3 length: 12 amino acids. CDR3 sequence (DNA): TGTGCCAGCAGCCTTAATTACTACGAGCAGTACTTC. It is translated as CASSLNYYEQYF.

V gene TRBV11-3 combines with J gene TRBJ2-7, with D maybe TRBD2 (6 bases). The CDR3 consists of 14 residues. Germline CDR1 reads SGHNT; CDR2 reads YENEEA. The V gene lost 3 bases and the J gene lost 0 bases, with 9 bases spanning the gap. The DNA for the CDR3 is TGTGCCAGCAGCTTGGGTAGCGGCTCCTACGAGCAGTACTTC. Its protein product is CASSLGSGSYEQYF.

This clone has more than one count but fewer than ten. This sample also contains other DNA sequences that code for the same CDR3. The CDR3 DNA reads TGTGCCAGCAGTCTAACTACTAGCGGGACCACAGATACGCAGTATTTT. Amino acids: CASSLTTSGTTDTQYF. This rearrangement joins TRBV28 to TRBJ2-3, with 10 positions matching TRBD2. After removal of 5 bases from V and 2 bases from J, the junction contained 7 bases not matched to a gene. CDR3 length: 16 amino acids. The germline gives CDR1 MDHEN, CDR2 SYDVKM.

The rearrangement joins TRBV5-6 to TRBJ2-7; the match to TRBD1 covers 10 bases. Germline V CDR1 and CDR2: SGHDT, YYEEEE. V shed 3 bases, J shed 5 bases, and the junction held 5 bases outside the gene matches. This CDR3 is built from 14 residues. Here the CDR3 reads CASSSTGTGDEQYF. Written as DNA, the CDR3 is TGTGCCAGCAGCTCAACCGGGACAGGGGACGAGCAGTACTTC.

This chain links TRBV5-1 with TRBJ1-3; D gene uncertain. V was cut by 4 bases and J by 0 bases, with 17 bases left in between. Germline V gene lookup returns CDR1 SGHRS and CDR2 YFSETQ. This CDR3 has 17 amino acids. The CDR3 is CASSQTQASLSGNTIYF. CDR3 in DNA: TGCGCCAGCAGCCAAACGCAGGCAAGCCTCTCTGGAAACACCATATATTTT. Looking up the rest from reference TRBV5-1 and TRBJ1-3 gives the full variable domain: KAGVTQTPRYLIKTRGQQVTLSCSPISGHRSVSWYQQTPGQGLQFLFEYFSETQRNKGNFPGRFSGRQFSNSRSEMNVSTLELGDSALYLCASSQTQASLSGNTIYFGEGSWLTVV.

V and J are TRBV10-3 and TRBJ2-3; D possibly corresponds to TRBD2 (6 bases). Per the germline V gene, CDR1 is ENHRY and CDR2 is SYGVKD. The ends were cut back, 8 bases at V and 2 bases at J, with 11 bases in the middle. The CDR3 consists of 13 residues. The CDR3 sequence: CAIRGIFTDTQYF. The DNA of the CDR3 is TGTGCCATCCGGGGGATTTTCACAGATACGCAGTATTTT.

Here the CDR3 reads CASSQGTSGGGETQYF. The CDR3, as DNA: TGCGCCAGCAGCCAAGGGACTAGCGGGGGTGGTGAGACCCAGTACTTC. V is TRBV4-3 and J is TRBJ2-5; 13 bases line up with TRBD2. V trimming: 1 base; J trimming: 5 bases; junction bases outside the gene matches: 4. CDR3 size: 16 residues. CDR1 is LGHNA, CDR2 YSLEER, per germline.

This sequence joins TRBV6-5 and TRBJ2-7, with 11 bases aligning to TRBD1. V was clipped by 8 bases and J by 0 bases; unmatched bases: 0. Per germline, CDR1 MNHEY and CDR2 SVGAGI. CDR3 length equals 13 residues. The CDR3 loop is CASGQGASYEQYF. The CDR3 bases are TGTGCCAGCGGACAGGGGGCCTCCTACGAGCAGTACTTC.